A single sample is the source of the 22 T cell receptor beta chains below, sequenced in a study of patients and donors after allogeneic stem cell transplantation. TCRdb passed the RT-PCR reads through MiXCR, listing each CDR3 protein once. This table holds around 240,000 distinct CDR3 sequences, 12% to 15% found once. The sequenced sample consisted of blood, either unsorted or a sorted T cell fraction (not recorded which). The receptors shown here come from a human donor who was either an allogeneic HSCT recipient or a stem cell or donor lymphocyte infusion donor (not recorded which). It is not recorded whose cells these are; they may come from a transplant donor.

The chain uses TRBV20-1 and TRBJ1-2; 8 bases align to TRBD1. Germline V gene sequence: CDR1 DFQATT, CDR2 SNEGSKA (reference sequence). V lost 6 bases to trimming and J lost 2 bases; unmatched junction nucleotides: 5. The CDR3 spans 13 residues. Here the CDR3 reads CSASRQGNYGYTF. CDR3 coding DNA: TGCAGTGCCTCCAGACAGGGGAACTATGGCTACACCTTC.

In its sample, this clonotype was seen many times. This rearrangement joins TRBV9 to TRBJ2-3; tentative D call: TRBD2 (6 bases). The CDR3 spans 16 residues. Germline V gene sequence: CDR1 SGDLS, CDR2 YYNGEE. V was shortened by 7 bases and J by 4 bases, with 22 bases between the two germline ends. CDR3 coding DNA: TGTGCCAGCGCCCCGGTGGGGGGTAGTGGGGCAGATACGCAGTATTTT. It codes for CASAPVGGSGADTQYF. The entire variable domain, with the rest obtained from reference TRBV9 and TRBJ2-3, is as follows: DSGVTQTPKHLITATGQRVTLRCSPRSGDLSVYWYQQSLDQGLQFLIQYYNGEERAKGNILERFSAQQFPDLHSELNLSSLELGDSALYFCASAPVGGSGADTQYFGPGTRLTVL.

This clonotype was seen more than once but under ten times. The CDR3: CSAPSGGAYSPLHF. The DNA for the CDR3 is TGCAGTGCTCCCAGCGGGGGAGCCTATTCACCCCTCCACTTT. This chain connects TRBV20-1 to TRBJ1-6, with D maybe TRBD1 (5 bases). Germline assignment: CDR1 DFQATT and CDR2 SNEGSKA (reference sequence). There are 14 residues in the CDR3. V gave up 5 bases and J gave up 8 bases, with 16 bases separating them.

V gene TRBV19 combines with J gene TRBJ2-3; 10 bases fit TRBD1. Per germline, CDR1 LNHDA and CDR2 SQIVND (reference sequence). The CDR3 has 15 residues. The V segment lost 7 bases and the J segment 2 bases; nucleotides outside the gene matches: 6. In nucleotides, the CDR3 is TGTGCCAGTAAGGCGGGACAGGGGTACACAGATACGCAGTATTTT. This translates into CASKAGQGYTDTQYF.

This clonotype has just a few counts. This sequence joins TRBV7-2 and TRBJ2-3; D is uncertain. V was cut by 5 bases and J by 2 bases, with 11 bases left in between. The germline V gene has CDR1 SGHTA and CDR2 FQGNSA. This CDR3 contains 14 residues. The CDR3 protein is CASSPGRTTDTQYF. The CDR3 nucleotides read TGTGCCAGCAGCCCAGGCCGTACCACAGATACGCAGTATTTT. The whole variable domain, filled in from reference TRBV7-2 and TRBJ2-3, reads GAGVSQSPSNKVTEKGKDVELRCDPISGHTALYWYRQSLGQGLEFLIYFQGNSAPDKSGLPSDRFSAERTGGSVSTLTIQRTQQEDSAVYLCASSPGRTTDTQYFGPGTRLTVL.

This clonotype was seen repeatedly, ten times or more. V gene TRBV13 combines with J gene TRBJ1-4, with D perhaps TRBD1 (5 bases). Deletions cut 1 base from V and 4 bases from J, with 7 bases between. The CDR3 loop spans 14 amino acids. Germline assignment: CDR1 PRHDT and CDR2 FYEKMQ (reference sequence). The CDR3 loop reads CASSLAQDNEKLFF. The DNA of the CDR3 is TGTGCCAGCAGCTTAGCACAGGATAATGAAAAACTGTTTTTT.

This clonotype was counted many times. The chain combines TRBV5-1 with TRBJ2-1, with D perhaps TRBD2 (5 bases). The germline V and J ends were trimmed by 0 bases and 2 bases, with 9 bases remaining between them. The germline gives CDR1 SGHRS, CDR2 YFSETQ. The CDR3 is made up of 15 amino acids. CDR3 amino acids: CASSLVTGTYNEQFF. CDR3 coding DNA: TGCGCCAGCAGCTTGGTGACGGGAACCTACAATGAGCAGTTCTTC.

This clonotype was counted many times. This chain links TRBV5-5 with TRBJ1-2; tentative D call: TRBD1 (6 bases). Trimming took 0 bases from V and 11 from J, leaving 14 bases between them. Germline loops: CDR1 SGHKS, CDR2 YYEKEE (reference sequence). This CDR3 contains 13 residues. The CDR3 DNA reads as TGTGCCAGCAGCTTGGACAGGGTTATCCGGTACACCTTC. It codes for CASSLDRVIRYTF.

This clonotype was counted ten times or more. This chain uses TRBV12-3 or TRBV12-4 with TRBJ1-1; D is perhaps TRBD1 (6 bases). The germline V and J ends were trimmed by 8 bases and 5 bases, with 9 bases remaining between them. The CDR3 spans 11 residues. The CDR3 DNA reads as TGTGCCAGCCCCGGACAGACTGAAGCTTTCTTT. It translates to CASPGQTEAFF.

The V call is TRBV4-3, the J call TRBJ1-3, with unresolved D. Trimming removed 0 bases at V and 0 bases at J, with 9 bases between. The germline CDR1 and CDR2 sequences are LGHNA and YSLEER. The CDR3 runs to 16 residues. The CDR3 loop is CASSQDAYHSGNTIYF. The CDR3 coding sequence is TGCGCCAGCAGCCAAGATGCTTACCACTCTGGAAACACCATATATTTT.

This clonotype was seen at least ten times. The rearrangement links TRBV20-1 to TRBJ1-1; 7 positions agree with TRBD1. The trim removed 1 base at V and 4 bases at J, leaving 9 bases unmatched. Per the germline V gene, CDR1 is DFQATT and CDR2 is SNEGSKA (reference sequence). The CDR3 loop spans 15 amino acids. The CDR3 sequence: CSARGDSGWGTEAFF. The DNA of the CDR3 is TGCAGTGCTAGAGGGGACAGTGGGTGGGGCACTGAAGCTTTCTTT.

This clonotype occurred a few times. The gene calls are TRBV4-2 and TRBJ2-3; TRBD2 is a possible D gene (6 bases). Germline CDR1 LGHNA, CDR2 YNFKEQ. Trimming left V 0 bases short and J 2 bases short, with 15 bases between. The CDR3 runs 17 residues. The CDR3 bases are TGTGCCAGCAGCCAAGAGGCGGCGGGGTGGGTCACAGATACGCAGTATTTT. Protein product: CASSQEAAGWVTDTQYF.

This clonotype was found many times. Here the CDR3 DNA reads TGTGCCAGTAGTACCGGACAGGGGGCCGTGAGGAACACTGAAGCTTTCTTT. Translation: CASSTGQGAVRNTEAFF. This chain connects TRBV19 to TRBJ1-1; 11 bases map to TRBD1. Trimming removed 4 bases from V and 1 base from J; junction bases left unmatched: 8. Germline loops: CDR1 LNHDA, CDR2 SQIVND (reference sequence). The length of the CDR3 is 17 residues. Variable domain in full (rest from reference TRBV19 and TRBJ1-1): DGGITQSPKYLFRKEGQNVTLSCEQNLNHDAMYWYRQDPGQGLRLIYYSQIVNDFQKGDIAEGYSVSREKKESFPLTVTSAQKNPTAFYLCASSTGQGAVRNTEAFFGQGTRLTVV.

In nucleotides, the CDR3 is TGTGCCAGCACTCGACAGGCCGGAAGGAACACTGAAGCTTTCTTT. Translation gives CASTRQAGRNTEAFF. The chain links TRBV27 to TRBJ1-1, with a tentative D call TRBD1 (6 bases). The CDR3 spans 15 residues. V lost 7 bases and J 1 base, leaving 16 bases between the germline ends. CDR1 and CDR2 from the germline V gene are MNHEY and SMNVEV (reference sequence).

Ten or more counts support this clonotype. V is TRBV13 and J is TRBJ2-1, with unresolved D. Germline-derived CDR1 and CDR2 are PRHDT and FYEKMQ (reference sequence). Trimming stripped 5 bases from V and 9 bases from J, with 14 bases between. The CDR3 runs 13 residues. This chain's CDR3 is CASSPFQATEQFF. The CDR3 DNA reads TGTGCCAGCAGCCCATTTCAGGCCACTGAGCAGTTCTTC.

The CDR3 loop is CASSYSPYEQYF. Written as DNA, the CDR3 is TGTGCCAGCAGTTACTCGCCCTACGAGCAGTACTTC. The chain employs TRBV6-5 and TRBJ2-7; D is unclear. This CDR3 region has 12 residues. Germline loops: CDR1 MNHEY, CDR2 SVGAGI. Trimming pared 0 bases from V and 2 bases from J, leaving 2 bases between.

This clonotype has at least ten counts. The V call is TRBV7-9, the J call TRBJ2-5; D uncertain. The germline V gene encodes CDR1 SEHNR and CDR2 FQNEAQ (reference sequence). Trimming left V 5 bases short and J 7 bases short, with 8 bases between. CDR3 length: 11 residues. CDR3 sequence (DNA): TGTGCCAGCAGCCCAAGTGGGACCCAGTACTTC. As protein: CASSPSGTQYF.

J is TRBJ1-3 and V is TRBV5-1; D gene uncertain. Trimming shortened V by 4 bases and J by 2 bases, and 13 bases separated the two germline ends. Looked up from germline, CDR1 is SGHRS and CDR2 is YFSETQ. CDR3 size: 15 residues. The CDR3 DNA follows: TGCGCCAGCAGCCTGGATGGCCGGGCTGGAAACACCATATATTTT. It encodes CASSLDGRAGNTIYF. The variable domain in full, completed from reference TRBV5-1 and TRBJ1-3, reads KAGVTQTPRYLIKTRGQQVTLSCSPISGHRSVSWYQQTPGQGLQFLFEYFSETQRNKGNFPGRFSGRQFSNSRSEMNVSTLELGDSALYLCASSLDGRAGNTIYFGEGSWLTVV.

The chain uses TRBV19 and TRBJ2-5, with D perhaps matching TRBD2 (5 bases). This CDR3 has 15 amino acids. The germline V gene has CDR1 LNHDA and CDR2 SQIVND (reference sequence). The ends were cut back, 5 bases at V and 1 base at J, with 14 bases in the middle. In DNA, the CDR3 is TGTGCCAGTAGTGGTGGCGGGTCACCCCAAGAGACCCAGTACTTC. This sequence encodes CASSGGGSPQETQYF.

This CDR3 reads CSAGKLGRADTQYF. The DNA for the CDR3 is TGCAGTGCTGGGAAGTTGGGAAGGGCAGATACGCAGTATTTT. This chain uses TRBV20-1 with TRBJ2-3; D ambiguous. In germline, CDR1 is DFQATT, CDR2 SNEGSKA (reference sequence). CDR3 size: 14 residues. V lost 5 bases and J 4 bases, leaving 16 bases between the germline ends.

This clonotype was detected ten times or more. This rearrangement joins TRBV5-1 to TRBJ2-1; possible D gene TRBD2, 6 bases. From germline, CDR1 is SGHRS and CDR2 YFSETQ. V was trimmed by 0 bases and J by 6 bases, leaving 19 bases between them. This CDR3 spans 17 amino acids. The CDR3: CASSLAVGDSATNEQFF. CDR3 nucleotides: TGCGCCAGCAGCTTGGCCGTGGGGGACTCAGCCACCAATGAGCAGTTCTTC. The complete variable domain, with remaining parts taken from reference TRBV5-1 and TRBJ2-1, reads KAGVTQTPRYLIKTRGQQVTLSCSPISGHRSVSWYQQTPGQGLQFLFEYFSETQRNKGNFPGRFSGRQFSNSRSEMNVSTLELGDSALYLCASSLAVGDSATNEQFFGPGTRLTVL.

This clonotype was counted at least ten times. In DNA form, the CDR3 reads TGTGCCTGGAAGCAGGGCTCCTACGAGCAGTACTTC. Translation: CAWKQGSYEQYF. This sequence joins TRBV30 and TRBJ2-7; a possible D gene is TRBD1 (5 bases). Germline CDR1 is GTSNPN and CDR2 is SVGIG (reference sequence). The V end was cut by 4 bases, the J end by 0 bases, with 7 bases between. The CDR3 sequence is 12 residues long.